These 2 T cell receptor beta chains share one sample of origin, sequenced in a study of T cell clonotyping in hematopoietic cell transplantation (dated by TCRdb to the early 2020s). The sample's time point label, decoded: 180 days after allo-HCT. The method was the immunoSEQ multiplex PCR assay. TCRdb's version of the immuneACCESS table is confined to in-frame rearrangements and falls short of the full clone set. An unresolved V gene accounts for under half of the shortfall where checked; the remainder is of unknown origin. This sample holds 9,000 or so clones; 75% to 85% were observed only once. Jointly, the top ten make up about 34% of the sample. Specimen: PBMCs, collected 180 days after allogeneic stem cell transplant. The receptor set was obtained from a female patient aged 25-39 years who had an allogeneic stem cell transplant, so the T cells may come from the graft donor. Some clones in this sample may be carry-over from other donors' samples.

This chain connects TRBV7-2 to TRBJ2-5; D is uncertain. The CDR3 sequence is 15 residues long. V lost 1 base, J lost 5 bases, and 14 bases lay in between. Per the germline V gene, CDR1 is SGHTA and CDR2 is FQGNSA. CDR3 DNA sequence: TGTGCCAGCAGCTTAGGTGCGTCGCCGTCCGAGACCCAGTACTTC. This codes for CASSLGASPSETQYF.

This chain links TRBV29-1 with TRBJ1-1, with D possibly TRBD1 on 5 matching bases. Germline values: CDR1 SQVTM, CDR2 ANQGSEA. The CDR3 runs 13 residues. Trimming shortened V by 2 bases and J by 4 bases, and 11 bases separated the two germline ends. The CDR3 DNA reads as TGCAGCGTTGAAAAACAGGTGGGCACTGAAGCTTTCTTT. It specifies CSVEKQVGTEAFF.